This T cell receptor beta chain appears in the sequencing data of a study of beta chain features in type 1 diabetes. Regarding this clone: What it recognizes is unknown.

Expressed TCRB transcripts were sequenced, since all the RNA that had been isolated was reverse transcribed. Only in-frame clones appear in the TCRdb table, and some are missing; sequencing was by immunoSEQ multiplex PCR. This table has around 650,000 clones, roughly 12% appearing once. By way of CD45RO/CCR7/CD25/CD127/CD95/CD27, the CD4+ regulatory, stem cell-like memory, central memory and naive cells were sorted. Whole-study results and caveats: In all four CD4+ subsets, TCRB CDR3 length was significantly, moderately reduced in type 1 diabetes. Whatever favoring of shorter templates PCR might show would apply equally to patients and controls. Diminished insertions and augmented deletions at VDJ junctions characterized type 1 diabetes patients.

The V end was cut by 2 bases, the J end by 4 bases, with 6 bases between. The CDR3 consists of 12 residues. The germline CDR1 and CDR2 sequences are SNHLY and FYNNEI. This clonotype was obtained from a young man with type 1 diabetes. V gene TRBV2 combines with J gene TRBJ2-7, with D hard to call. Sequencing was performed on naive CD4+ T cells from blood. CDR3 coding DNA: TGTGCCAGCAGTGAATTCGAGTACGAGCAGTACTTC. Translating it yields CASSEFEYEQYF.